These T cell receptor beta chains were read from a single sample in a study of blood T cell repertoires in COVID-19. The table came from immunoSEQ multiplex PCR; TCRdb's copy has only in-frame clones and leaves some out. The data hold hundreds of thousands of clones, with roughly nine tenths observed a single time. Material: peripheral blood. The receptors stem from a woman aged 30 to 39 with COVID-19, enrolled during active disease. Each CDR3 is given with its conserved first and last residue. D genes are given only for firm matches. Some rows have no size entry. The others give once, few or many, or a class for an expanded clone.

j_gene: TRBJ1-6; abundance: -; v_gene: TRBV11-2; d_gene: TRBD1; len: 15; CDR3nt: TGTGCCAGCAGCTTACAGGGGGGACTTAATTCACCCCTCCACTTT; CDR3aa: CASSLQGGLNSPLHF
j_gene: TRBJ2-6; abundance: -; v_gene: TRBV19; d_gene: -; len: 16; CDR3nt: TGTGCCAGTAGTATAGAAGCAGGGGCTGGGGCCAACGTCCTGACTTTC; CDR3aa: CASSIEAGAGANVLTF
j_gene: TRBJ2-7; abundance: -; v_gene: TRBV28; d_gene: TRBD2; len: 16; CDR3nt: TGTGCCAGCAGTCCCCCGAGGGGTGGGGGGGCCTACGAGCAGTACTTC; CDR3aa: CASSPPRGGGAYEQYF
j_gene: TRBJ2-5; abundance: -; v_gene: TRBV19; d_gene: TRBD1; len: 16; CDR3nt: TGTGCCAGTAGTATAGGTGGGACAGGCCTTTGGGAGACCCAGTACTTC; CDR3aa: CASSIGGTGLWETQYF
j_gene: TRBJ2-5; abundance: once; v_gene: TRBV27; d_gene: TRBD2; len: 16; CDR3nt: TGTGCCAGCAGTTTTGGTCGGACTAGCGGGAAAGAGACCCAGTACTTC; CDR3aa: CASSFGRTSGKETQYF
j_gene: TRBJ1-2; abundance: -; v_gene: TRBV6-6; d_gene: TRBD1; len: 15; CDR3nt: TGTGCCAGCAGTTACGAACAGGGGGCTTTTGAAGGCTACACCTTC; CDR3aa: CASSYEQGAFEGYTF
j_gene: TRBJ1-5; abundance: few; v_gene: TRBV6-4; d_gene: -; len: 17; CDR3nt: TGTGCCAGCAGTAAGCGGGTTCAGCGTACGGGCAATCAGCCCCAGCATTTT; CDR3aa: CASSKRVQRTGNQPQHF
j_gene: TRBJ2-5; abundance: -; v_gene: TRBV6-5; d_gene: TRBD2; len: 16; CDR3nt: TGTGCCAGCAGTTACTCGCCTAGCGGGGGGCAAGAGACCCAGTACTTC; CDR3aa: CASSYSPSGGQETQYF
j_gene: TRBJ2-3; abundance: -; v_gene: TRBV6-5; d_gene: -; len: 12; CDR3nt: TGTGCCAGCAGTTCCGGGGGACATACGCAGTATTTT; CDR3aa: CASSSGGHTQYF
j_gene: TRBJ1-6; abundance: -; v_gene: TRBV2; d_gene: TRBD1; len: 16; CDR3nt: TGTGCCAGCGGACGCCGGACAGGGGGGTATAATTCACCCCTCCACTTT; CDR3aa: CASGRRTGGYNSPLHF
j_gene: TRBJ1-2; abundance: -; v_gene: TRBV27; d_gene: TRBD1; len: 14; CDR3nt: TGTGCCACCTGGGACAGGGGCTTCCTCTATGGCTACACCTTC; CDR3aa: CATWDRGFLYGYTF
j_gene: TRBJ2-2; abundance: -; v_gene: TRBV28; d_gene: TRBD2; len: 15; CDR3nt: TGTGCCAGCAGTATTAGACTAGCGGGGACCGGGGAGCTGTTTTTT; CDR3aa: CASSIRLAGTGELFF
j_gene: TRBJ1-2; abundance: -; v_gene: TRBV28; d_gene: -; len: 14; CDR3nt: TGTGCCAGCAGTCCCCATCTGGTGGCCTATGGCTACACCTTC; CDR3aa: CASSPHLVAYGYTF
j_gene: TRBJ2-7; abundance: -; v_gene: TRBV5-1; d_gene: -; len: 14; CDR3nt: TGCGCCAGCAGCTTGGTAGAGCAGGGTGGAGAGCAGTACTTC; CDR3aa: CASSLVEQGGEQYF
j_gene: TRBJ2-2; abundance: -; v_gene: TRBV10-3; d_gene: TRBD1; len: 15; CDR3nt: TGTGCCATCAGACCGGGACAGGGATTCACCGGGGAGCTGTTTTTT; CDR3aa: CAIRPGQGFTGELFF
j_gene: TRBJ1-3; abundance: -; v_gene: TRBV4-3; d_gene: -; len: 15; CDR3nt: TGCGCCAGCAGCCAAGATCGATGGCCTGGAAACACCATATATTTT; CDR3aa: CASSQDRWPGNTIYF
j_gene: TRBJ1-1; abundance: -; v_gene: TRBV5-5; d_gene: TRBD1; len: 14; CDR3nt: TGTGCCAGCAGCGTGACAGGGCAGAACACTGAAGCTTTCTTT; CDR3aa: CASSVTGQNTEAFF
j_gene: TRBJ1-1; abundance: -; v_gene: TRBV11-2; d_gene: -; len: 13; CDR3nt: TGTGCCAGCAGCTTAGAGGATAAGCGAGAAGCTTTCTTT; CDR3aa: CASSLEDKREAFF
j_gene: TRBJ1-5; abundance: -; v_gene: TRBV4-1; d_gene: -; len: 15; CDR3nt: TGCGCCAGCAGCTCAAGGGTGGAGGGCAATCAGCCCCAGCATTTT; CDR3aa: CASSSRVEGNQPQHF
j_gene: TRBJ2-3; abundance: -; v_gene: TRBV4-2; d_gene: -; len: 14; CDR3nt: TGTGCCAGCACGCTCTATTCTAGCACAGATACGCAGTATTTT; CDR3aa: CASTLYSSTDTQYF
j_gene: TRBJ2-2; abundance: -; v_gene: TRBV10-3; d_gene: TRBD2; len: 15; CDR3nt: TGTGCCATCAGTGGCGGGGGGCGCGGTACCGGGGAGCTGTTTTTT; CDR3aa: CAISGGGRGTGELFF
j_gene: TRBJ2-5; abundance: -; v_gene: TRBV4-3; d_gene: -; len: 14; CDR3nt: TGCGCCAGCAGCCCAGCGTTGGGCCAAGAGACCCAGTACTTC; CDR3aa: CASSPALGQETQYF
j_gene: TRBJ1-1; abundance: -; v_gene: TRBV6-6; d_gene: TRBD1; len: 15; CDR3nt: TGTGCCAGCAGTTACTCGGGACAGGGAGGGGGAGAAGCTTTCTTT; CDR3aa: CASSYSGQGGGEAFF
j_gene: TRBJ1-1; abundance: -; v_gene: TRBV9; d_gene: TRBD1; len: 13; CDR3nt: TGTGCCAGCAGCCCAAGGACAGGGTGGGAGGCTTTCTTT; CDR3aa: CASSPRTGWEAFF
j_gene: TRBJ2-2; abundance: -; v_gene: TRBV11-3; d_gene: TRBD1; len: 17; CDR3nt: TGTGCCAGCAGCGTGGGACAGGGGGTGTCTAACACCGGGGAGCTGTTTTTT; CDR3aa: CASSVGQGVSNTGELFF
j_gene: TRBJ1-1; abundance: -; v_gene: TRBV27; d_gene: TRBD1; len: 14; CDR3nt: TGTGCCAGCACTTTGGGATCAGGGGGCACTGAAGCTTTCTTT; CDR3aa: CASTLGSGGTEAFF
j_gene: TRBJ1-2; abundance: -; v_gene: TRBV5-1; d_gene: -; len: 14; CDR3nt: TGCGCCAGCAGCTTTGGACAGAGCTTTAATGGCTACACCTTC; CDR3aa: CASSFGQSFNGYTF
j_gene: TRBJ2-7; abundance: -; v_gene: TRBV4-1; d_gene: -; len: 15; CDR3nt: TGCGCCAGCAGCCAAGGGACAGAGGCCTCCTACGAGCAGTACTTC; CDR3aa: CASSQGTEASYEQYF
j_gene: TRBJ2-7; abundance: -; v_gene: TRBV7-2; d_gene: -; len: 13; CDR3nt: TGTGCCAGCAGCCTGGACTACTCCTACGAGCAGTACTTC; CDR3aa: CASSLDYSYEQYF
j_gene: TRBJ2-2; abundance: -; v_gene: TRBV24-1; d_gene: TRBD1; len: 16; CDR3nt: TGTGCCACCAGTGATCCCGGGACAGGGTTCACCGGGGAGCTGTTTTTT; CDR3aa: CATSDPGTGFTGELFF
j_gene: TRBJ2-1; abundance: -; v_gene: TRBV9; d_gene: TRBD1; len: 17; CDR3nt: TGTGCCAGCGGCAGAGCAATGACAGGGGGAGCCTACAATGAGCAGTTCTTC; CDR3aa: CASGRAMTGGAYNEQFF
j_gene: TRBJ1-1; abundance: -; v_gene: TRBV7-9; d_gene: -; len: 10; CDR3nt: TGTGCCAGCAGCGTACTTGAAGCTTTCTTT; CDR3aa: CASSVLEAFF
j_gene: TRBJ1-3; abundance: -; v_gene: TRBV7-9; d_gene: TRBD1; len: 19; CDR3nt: TGTGCCAGCAGCTTTAGCGTTGGACAGGGGGCGCGCTCTGGAAACACCATATATTTT; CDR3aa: CASSFSVGQGARSGNTIYF
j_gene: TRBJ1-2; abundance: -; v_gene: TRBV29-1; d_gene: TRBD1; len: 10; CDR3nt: TGCAGCGTGACAGGGGGCGGCTACACCTTC; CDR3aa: CSVTGGGYTF
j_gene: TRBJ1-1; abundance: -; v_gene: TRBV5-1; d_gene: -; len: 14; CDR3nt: TGCGCCAGCAGCCCAAACCCGGGGAGGACTGAAGCTTTCTTT; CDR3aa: CASSPNPGRTEAFF
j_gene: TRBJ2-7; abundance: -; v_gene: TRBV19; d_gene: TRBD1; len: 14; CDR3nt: TGTGCCAGTAAGGGACAGGGGAGCTCCTACGAGCAGTACTTC; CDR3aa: CASKGQGSSYEQYF
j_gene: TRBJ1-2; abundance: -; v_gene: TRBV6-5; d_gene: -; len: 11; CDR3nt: TGTGCCAGCACCTCGGGATGGGGCTACACCTTC; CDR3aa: CASTSGWGYTF
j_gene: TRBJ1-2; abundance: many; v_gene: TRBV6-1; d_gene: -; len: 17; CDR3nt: TGTGCCAGCAGTGCAAGAGGGTTGCTTACGCAAAACTATGGCTACACCTTC; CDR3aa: CASSARGLLTQNYGYTF
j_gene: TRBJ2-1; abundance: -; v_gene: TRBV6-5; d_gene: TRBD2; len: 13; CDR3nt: TGTGCCAGTACGGGGGGGTGGTACAATGAGCAGTTCTTC; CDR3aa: CASTGGWYNEQFF
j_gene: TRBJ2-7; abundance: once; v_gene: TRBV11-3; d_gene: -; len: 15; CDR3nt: TGTGCCAGCAGCTTAGTGGGGACTGATTCCTACGAGCAGTACTTC; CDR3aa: CASSLVGTDSYEQYF
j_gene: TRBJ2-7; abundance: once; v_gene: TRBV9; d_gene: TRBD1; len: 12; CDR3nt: TGTGCCAGCAGTGGGGACAGCTACGAGCAGTACTTC; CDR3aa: CASSGDSYEQYF
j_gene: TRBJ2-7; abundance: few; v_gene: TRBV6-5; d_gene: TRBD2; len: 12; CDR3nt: TGTGCCAATGGCCCGGGAGGCTACGAGCAGTACTTC; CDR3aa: CANGPGGYEQYF
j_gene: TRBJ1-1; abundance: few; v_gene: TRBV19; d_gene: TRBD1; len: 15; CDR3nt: TGTGCCAGTAGTATGGACAGGGGACAGAGCACTGAAGCTTTCTTT; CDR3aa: CASSMDRGQSTEAFF
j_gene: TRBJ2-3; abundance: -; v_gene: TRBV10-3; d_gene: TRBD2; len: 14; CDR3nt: TGTGCCATCAGAAAAAGCGGGGTTACAGATACGCAGTATTTT; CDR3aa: CAIRKSGVTDTQYF
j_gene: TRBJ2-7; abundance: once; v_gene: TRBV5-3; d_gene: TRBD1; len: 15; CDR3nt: TGTGCCAGAAGCCACCGCGGGACAGGGTACCACGAGCAGTACTTC; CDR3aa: CARSHRGTGYHEQYF
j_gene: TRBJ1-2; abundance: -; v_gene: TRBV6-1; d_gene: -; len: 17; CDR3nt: TGTGCCAGCAGTGAAGCTGGGTTCGGGGGACTAAACTATGGCTACACCTTC; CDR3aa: CASSEAGFGGLNYGYTF
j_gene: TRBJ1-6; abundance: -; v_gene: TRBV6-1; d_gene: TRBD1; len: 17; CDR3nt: TGTGCCAGCAGTGTCGGGGCCTACAGGGGGCTTAATTCACCCCTCCACTTT; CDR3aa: CASSVGAYRGLNSPLHF
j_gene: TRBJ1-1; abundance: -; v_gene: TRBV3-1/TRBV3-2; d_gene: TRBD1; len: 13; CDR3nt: TGTGCCAGCAGCCCAGGGGGCTGGACTGAAGCTTTCTTT; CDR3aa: CASSPGGWTEAFF
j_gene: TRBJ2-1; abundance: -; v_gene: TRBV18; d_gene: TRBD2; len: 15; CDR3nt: TGTGCCAGCTCACCGGGTAGCGGGGGATACAATGAGCAGTTCTTC; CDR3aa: CASSPGSGGYNEQFF
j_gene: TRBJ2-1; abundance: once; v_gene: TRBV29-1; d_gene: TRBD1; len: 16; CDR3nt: TGCAGCGTTGAGGAATACGGGACAGGGGGCTACAATGAGCAGTTCTTC; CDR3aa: CSVEEYGTGGYNEQFF
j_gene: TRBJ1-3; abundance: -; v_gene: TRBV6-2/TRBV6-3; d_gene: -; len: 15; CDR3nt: TGTGCCAGCAGTTACTCGGCAGGGTTTGGAAACACCATATATTTT; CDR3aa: CASSYSAGFGNTIYF
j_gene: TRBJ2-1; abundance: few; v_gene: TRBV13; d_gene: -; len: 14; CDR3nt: TGTGCCAGCAGCTTAGGGCGGGGGCTCAATGAGCAGTTCTTC; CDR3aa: CASSLGRGLNEQFF
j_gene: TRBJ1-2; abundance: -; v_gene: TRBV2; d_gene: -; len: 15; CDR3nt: TGTGCCAGCAGTGAAGCGCGGGGGGCGCTTCTTGGCTACACCTTC; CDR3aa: CASSEARGALLGYTF
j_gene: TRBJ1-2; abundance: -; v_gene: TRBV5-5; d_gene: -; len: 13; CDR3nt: TGTGCCAGCAGCCCGGGACTAAGCCATGGCTACACCTTC; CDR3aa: CASSPGLSHGYTF